This is a list of T cell receptor beta chains from one sample in a study of T cell repertoires in ileal Crohn's disease. Profiling relied on immunoSEQ multiplex PCR, and the TCRdb table lists in-frame clones only, not all of them. The sample holds approximately 27,000 clones, about 82% seen once. Source material: ileal tissue. Every receptor here comes from an adult with Crohn's disease. CDR3s leave out the opening cysteine and the closing phenylalanine or tryptophan.

j_call,v_call,cdr3_length,cdr3_aa
TRBJ2-7,TRBV5-4,14,ASSLAPGTSGYEQY
TRBJ2-7,TRBV4-2,14,ASSQVAGGLSYEQY
TRBJ2-2,TRBV9,12,ASSVGSSSRELF
TRBJ2-6,TRBV29-1,12,SVQGFTGGDVLT
TRBJ2-5,TRBV10-2,9,ASSTSETQY
TRBJ2-3,TRBV4-1,14,ASSQTLAARTDTQY
TRBJ1-1,TRBV9,12,ASSVGPGGREAF
TRBJ2-4,TRBV6-6,11,ASSYGAINIQY
TRBJ1-5,TRBV4-1,12,ASSFSRSNQPQH
TRBJ2-2,TRBV19,15,ASRDPFRGGLAGELF
TRBJ2-5,TRBV10-2,9,ASSLAGTQY
TRBJ1-1,TRBV5-1,12,ASSSRSGGSEAF
TRBJ2-1,TRBV12-2,17,ASRPGTSGMWGTLNEQF
TRBJ1-6,TRBV7-2,12,ASSSLTVDSPLH
TRBJ2-5,TRBV5-1,13,ASRNSGRAEETQY
TRBJ2-7,TRBV5-6,9,ASSGGNEQY
TRBJ1-1,TRBV30,11,AWRTGMDTEAF
TRBJ2-4,TRBV30,10,AWNHAGDIQY
TRBJ2-3,TRBV9,15,ASSVLGLAGGSDTQY
TRBJ2-2,TRBV6-5,12,ASSLDRNTGELF
TRBJ2-5,TRBV4-1,13,ASSQGDRVAETQY
TRBJ2-5,TRBV5-4,13,ASSSDAGRSGTQY
TRBJ2-7,TRBV5-4,13,ASSLSGTLAREQY
TRBJ1-2,TRBV2,12,ASRAQGMNYGYT
TRBJ2-1,TRBV7-3,13,ASSPDSLSYNEQF
TRBJ1-6,TRBV19,16,ASSRQLAVVDFNSPLH
TRBJ2-1,TRBV7-2,16,ASSRTSGGAKSYNEQF
TRBJ1-2,TRBV30,14,AWSLGRSLNYYGYT
TRBJ2-3,TRBV19,11,ASSGGHTDTQY
TRBJ2-2,TRBV5-4,11,ASSLQAAGELF
TRBJ2-3,TRBV29-1,13,SVNHGTGGTDTQY
TRBJ1-2,TRBV6-6,12,ASTTGSGNYGYT
TRBJ2-7,TRBV5-1,11,ASSPWGEYEQY
TRBJ1-2,TRBV19,11,ASSITGDYGYT
TRBJ2-3,TRBV7-3,11,ASSLTPGDTQY
TRBJ2-2,TRBV5-1,14,ASSLTGQGNTGELF